The sequence of this TCR beta chain was determined in a study of human T cells and chemical hapten exposure. Regarding time point: patch test 2, 6 weeks after DPC sensitization. Treatment described: therapeutic diphenylcyclopropenone sensitization with weekly scalp DPC. The CDR3 loop spans 13 amino acids. With 5 bases removed from V and 1 base from J, the gap between germline ends came to 8 bases. Germline CDR1 MNHEY, CDR2 SVGEGT. MiXCR, run by TCRdb on the RACE reads, gives a single entry per CDR3 protein. Among roughly 120,000 distinct CDR3 sequences, 9.2% were seen once, and the ten largest hold 2.5% to 3.5%.

The material was whole blood, obtained in connection with sensitization to the hapten diphenylcyclopropenone (DPC). The chain employs TRBV6-2 or TRBV6-3 and TRBJ2-5; the D is unclear. This TCR was sampled from a woman between 40 and 50 years old with alopecia areata. Some clones in this sample may be carry-over from other donors' samples. In DNA form, the CDR3 reads TGTGCCAGCAGTCCCCCCTCCCAAGAGACCCAGTACTTC. It codes for CASSPPSQETQYF.